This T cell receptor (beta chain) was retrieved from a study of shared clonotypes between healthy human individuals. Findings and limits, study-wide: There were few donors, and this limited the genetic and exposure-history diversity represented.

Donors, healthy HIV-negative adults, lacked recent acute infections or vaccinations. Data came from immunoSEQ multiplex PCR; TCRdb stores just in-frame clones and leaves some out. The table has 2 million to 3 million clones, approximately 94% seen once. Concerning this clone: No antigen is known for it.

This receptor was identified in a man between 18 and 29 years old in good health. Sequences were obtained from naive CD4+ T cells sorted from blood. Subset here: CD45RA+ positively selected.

CDR3 in DNA: TGTGCCAGCAGCTTGGGGAGACCCACCGTCGGGGAGCTGTTTTTT. As protein: CASSLGRPTVGELFF. This sequence joins TRBV5-5 and TRBJ2-2; D remains unclear. Germline V gives CDR1 SGHKS, CDR2 YYEKEE (reference sequence). This CDR3 contains 15 residues. V dropped 0 bases and J dropped 7 bases, with 13 bases sitting between them.